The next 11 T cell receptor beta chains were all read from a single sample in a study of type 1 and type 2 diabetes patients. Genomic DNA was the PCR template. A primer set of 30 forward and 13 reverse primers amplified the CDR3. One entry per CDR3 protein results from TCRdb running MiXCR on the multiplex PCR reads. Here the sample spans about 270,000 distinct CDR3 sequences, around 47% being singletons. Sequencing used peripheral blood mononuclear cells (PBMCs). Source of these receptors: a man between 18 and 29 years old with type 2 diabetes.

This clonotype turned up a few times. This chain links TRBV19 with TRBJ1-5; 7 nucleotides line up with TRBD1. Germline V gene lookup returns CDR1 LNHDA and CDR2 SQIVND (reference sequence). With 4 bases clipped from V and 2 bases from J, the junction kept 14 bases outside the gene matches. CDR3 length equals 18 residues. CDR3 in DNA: TGTGCCAGTAGTACTAGACAAGTCGGGACAGTGGGCAATCAGCCCCAGCATTTT. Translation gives CASSTRQVGTVGNQPQHF.

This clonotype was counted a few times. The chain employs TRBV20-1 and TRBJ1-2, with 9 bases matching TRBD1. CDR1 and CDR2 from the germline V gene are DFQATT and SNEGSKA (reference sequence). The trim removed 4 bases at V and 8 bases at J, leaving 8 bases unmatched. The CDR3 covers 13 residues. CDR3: CSAMGQGLGGYTF. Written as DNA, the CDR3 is TGCAGTGCTATGGGACAGGGCCTTGGCGGCTACACCTTC.

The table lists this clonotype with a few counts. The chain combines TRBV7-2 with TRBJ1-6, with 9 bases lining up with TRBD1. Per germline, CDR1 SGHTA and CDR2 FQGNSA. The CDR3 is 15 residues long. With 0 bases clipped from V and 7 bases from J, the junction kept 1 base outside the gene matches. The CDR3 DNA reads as TGTGCCAGCAGCTTAGCCGGGACAGGGAATTCACCCCTCCACTTT. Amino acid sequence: CASSLAGTGNSPLHF.

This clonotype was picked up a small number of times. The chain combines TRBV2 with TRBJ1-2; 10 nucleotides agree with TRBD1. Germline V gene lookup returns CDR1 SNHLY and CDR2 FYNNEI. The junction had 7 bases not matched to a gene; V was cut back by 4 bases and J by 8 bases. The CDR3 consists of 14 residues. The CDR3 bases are TGTGCCAGCAGTGCGGACAGGGGGTCGGAGGGCTACACCTTC. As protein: CASSADRGSEGYTF.

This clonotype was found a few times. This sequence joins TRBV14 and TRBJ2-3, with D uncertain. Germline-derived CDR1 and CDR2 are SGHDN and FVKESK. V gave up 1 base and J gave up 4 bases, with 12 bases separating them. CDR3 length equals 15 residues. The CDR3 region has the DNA TGTGCCAGCAGCCAAGGGCCCCCAATCTCAGATACGCAGTATTTT. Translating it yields CASSQGPPISDTQYF.

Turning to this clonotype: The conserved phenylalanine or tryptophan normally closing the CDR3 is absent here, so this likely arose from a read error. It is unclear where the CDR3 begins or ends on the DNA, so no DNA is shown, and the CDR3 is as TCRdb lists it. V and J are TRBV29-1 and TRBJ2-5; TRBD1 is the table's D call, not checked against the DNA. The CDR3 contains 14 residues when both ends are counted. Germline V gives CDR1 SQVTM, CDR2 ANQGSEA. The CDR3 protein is CSVAAGVAGDPGQL.

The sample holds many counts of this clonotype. CDR3 sequence: CASSRQVTTEAFF. The CDR3 DNA sequence: TGTGCCAGCTCCCGACAGGTAACGACTGAAGCTTTCTTT. This chain connects TRBV2 to TRBJ1-1, with a possible D match to TRBD1 (6 bases). Trimming took off 8 bases at V and 5 bases at J, with 15 bases between the two ends. CDR1 SNHLY and CDR2 FYNNEI come from the germline V gene. The CDR3 loop spans 13 amino acids.

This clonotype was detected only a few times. CDR3 nucleotides: TGTGCCAGCAGCCCTTACCAGGGGGGCGGACTATACGAGCAGTACTTC. Translating gives CASSPYQGGGLYEQYF. This chain connects TRBV14 to TRBJ2-7, with D maybe TRBD1 (7 bases). The CDR3 extends over 16 amino acids. Germline V lookup: CDR1 SGHDN, CDR2 FVKESK. V lost 4 bases and J lost 4, with 20 bases in between.

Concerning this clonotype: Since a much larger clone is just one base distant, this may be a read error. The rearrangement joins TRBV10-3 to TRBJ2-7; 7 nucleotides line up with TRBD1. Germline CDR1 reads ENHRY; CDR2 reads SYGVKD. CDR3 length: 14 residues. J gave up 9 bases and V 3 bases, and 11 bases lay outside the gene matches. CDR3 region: CAISEVDRVDGQYF. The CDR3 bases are TGTGCCATCAGTGAAGTTGACAGGGTTGACGGGCAGTACTTC.

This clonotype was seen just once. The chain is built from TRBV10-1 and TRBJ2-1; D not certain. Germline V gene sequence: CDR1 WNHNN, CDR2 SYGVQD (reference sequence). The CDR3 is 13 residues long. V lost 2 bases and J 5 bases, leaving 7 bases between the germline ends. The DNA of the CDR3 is TGCGCCAGCAGTGAGAGGGCGGACAATGAGCAGTTCTTC. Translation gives CASSERADNEQFF.

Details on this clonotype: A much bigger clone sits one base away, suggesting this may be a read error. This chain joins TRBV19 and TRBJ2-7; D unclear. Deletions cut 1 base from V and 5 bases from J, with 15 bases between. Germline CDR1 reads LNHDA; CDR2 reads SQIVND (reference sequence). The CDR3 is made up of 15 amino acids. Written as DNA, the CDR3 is TGTGCCAGTAGTATAGTCCTAGAACAGCGCGACGAGCAGTACTTC. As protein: CASSIVLEQRDEQYF.